The subject of this entry is one T cell receptor beta chain. It has no known antigen specificity. Base qualities are not provided; no much larger clone lies one nucleotide away. CDR1 and CDR2 are drawn from the germline V gene (reference sequence): LNHDA, SQIVND. V drops 8 bases and J drops 8 bases, leaving 15 bases in between. Taken from cysteine to phenylalanine, the CDR3 has 13 residues. CDR3 DNA only is kept here, 39 bases in frame from base 1. The immunoSEQ Assay, a bias-controlled multiplex PCR, was used to amplify TCRbeta CDR3 regions from genomic DNA. Concerning the study's data processing: The number of nucleated cells in each sample was estimated by amplification of reference gene primers within the assay. Sequence reads were collapsed and filtered to measure the absolute abundance of every unique TCRbeta CDR3 rearrangement. Productive Simpson clonality was computed per sample as the square root of Simpson's diversity index over productive rearrangements. As stored in TCRdb, this immuneACCESS dataset retains in-frame rearrangements with V and J assigned. A fraction of the clones does not appear; measured against another copy, unresolved V genes explain less than half of the discrepancy, and the remainder lacks a known reason. V and J calls and clone size are as listed in that table; D and trimming were resolved from the DNA. The table for this sample lists about 220,000 clones; about 88% of them were counted only once. Roughly 2.5% of the sample is held by the ten biggest clonotypes.

The data are from a study of blood T cell repertoires in COVID-19 (dated by TCRdb to 2020 to 2022). With regard to the full study: Samples from collaborators originated in the United States, Italy and Spain and spanned both the acute and convalescent phases of COVID-19. The material from the prospective study consisted of cDNA or gDNA derived from T cells, B-cell-depleted T cells, or PBMCs. Deeply sampled blood TCRbeta repertoires from subjects exposed to, actively infected with, or recovered from COVID-19 were included in the dataset. Where HLA class I and class II types were available, the types were taken from metadata supplied by the sample provider, not from assay-based typing. The sample metadata nearly always contained a de-identified subject ID, COVID-19 status, age in years and sex. The repertoires were released in a freely available public database intended as a resource for research on the immune response to SARS-CoV-2. Samples came from the ongoing ImmuneRACE study (first 160 participants) plus 1,254 subjects from 6 global collaborators.

What the work shows at the level of the full study, not this receptor alone: How much clinical and demographic metadata was included differed by source and by participant, and the metadata was provided uncurated.

In the prospective study, participants were 18 to 89 years old, resided in approximately 22 geographic areas of the United States, and were enrolled through a virtual design. To assign participants to cohorts, the prospective study relied on clinical history that participants themselves reported in a screening survey and a study questionnaire. ImmuneRACE Cohort 3 recovered participants were defined by two consecutive negative NP/OP PCR tests, healthcare professional clearance, or symptom resolution. In the prospective study, whole blood, serum and a nasopharyngeal or oropharyngeal swab were collected from each participant by mobile phlebotomists. Additional blood draws and questionnaires over an approximately 2-month period could optionally be provided by prospective study participants. Blood samples from the prospective study were shipped frozen or at room temperature prior to DNA extraction.

The rearranged chain carries TRBV19 and TRBJ1-4; the D segment cannot be called with confidence. The sequencing sample was made of PBMCs or T cells enriched from blood (not recorded which). This sequence was found in a woman in her 30s who had recovered from COVID-19. The CDR3 protein sequence reads: CASGRNVGEKLFF. The DNA reads TGTGCCAGTGGTAGGAACGTCGGGGAAAAACTGTTTTTT.